This entry describes one TCR beta chain. This clonotype was found many times. Its antigen remains undetermined. No base qualities exist here, and no much larger clone lies one base off it. This specimen belongs to a study of T-cell reconstitution after alpha-beta-depleted transplantation in children (dated by TCRdb to 2016 to 2017). A note on the overall study: Using TCR repertoire profiling, the study followed T-cell immune reconstitution in a quantitative way in children after TCRalphabeta/CD19-depleted allogeneic hematopoietic cell transplantation. Overall study results and their limits: The high TCRbeta diversity at day 60 in some patients was ascribed to recipient T cells and intrathymic progenitors that had survived conditioning. Over the following months the frequencies of hyperexpanded clones went down, and after one year T-cell counts and TCRbeta diversity were mostly credited to newly produced T cells. The apparently early alphabetaT-cell count recovery about two months after transplant was reportedly dependent on only several hundred rapidly expanded clones derived from non-depleted graft cells.

The treatment or condition label, as the study defines it: allogeneic hematopoietic cell transplantation with graft depleted of TCRalphabeta T cells and CD19 B cells. Transplant recipients were children who received TCRalphabeta/CD19-depleted allogeneic hematopoietic cell grafts. The library was built by means of PCR. This sample was sequenced with an Illumina HiSeq 2500. Molecular barcoding was employed in the preparation of TCR libraries, with unique molecular identifiers being used to normalize TCRbeta repertoire quantification. TCRdb cleaned the public reads at Q25 with fastp, built clones with MiXCR and kept in-frame beta chains. One record per CDR3 amino acid sequence lists the most common genes and DNA. In this sample the table shows fewer than 550,000 distinct CDR3 sequences, 10% to 12% of which occur a single time. 12% to 15% of the sample goes to the ten largest clones. Sequenced here: PBMCs, mostly from graft donor cells, sampled 180 days after TCRalphabeta/CD19-depleted stem cell transplant. The source of this sequence is a female patient under 10 years old who had a stem cell transplant for aplastic anemia, so the T cells may come from the graft donor.

At the DNA level, the sequence is TGCAGCGTTGAGGTGTCTAGCCCCCTCTACGAGCAGTACTTC. Its amino acids are CSVEVSSPLYEQYF. The chain was built from TRBV29-1 and TRBJ2-7; TRBD2 could be the D gene, as 5 bases match. The CDR3 has 14 amino acids, counting the end cysteine and phenylalanine. Of all the DNA, just the CDR3 is kept, 42 bases in frame from base 1. V was cut back by 3 bases and J by 3 bases, leaving a gap of 15 bases between them. Based on the germline V gene, the CDR1 and CDR2 sequences are SQVTM and ANQGSEA.